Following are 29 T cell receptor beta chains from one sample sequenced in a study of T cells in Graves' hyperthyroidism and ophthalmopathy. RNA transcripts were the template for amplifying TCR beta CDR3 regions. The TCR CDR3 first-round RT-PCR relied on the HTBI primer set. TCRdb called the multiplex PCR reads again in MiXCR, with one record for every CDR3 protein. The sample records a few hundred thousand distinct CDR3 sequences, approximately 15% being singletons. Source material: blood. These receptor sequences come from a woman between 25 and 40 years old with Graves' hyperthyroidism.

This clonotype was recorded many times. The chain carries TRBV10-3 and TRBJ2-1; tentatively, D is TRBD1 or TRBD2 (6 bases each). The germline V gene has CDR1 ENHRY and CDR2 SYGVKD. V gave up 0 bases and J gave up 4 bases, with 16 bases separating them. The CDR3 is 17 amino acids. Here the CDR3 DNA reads TGTGCCATCAGTGAGTCGAGAGGGGGGAAGTTGTACAATGAGCAGTTCTTC. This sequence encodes CAISESRGGKLYNEQFF.

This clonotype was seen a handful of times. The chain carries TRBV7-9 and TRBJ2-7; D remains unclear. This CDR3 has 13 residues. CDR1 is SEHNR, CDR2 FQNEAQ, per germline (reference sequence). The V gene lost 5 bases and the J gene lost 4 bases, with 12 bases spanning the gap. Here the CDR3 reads CASSPILYYEQYF. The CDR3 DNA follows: TGTGCCAGCAGCCCTATATTATATTACGAGCAGTACTTC. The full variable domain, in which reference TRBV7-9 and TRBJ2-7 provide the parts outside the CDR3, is DTGVSQNPRHKITKRGQNVTFRCDPISEHNRLYWYRQTLGQGPEFLTYFQNEAQLEKSRLLSDRFSAERPKGSFSTLEIQRTEQGDSAMYLCASSPILYYEQYFGPGTRLTVT.

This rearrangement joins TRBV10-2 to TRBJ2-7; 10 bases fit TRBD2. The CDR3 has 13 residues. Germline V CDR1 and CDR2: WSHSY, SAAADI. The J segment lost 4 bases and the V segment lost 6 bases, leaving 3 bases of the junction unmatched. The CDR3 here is CASRPTSGYEQYF. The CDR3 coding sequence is TGCGCCAGCAGACCGACTAGCGGGTACGAGCAGTACTTC.

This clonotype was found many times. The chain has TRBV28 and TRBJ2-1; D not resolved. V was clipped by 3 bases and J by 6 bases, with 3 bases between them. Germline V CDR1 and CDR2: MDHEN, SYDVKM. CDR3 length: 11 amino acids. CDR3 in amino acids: CASSFINEQFF. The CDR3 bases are TGTGCCAGCAGTTTCATCAATGAGCAGTTCTTC.

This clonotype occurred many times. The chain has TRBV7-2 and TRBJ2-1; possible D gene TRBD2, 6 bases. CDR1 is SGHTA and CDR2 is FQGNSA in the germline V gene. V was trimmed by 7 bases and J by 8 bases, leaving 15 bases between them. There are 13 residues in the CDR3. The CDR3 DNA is TGTGCCAGCAAGGACTACCTGGGGTATGAGCAGTTCTTC. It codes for CASKDYLGYEQFF.

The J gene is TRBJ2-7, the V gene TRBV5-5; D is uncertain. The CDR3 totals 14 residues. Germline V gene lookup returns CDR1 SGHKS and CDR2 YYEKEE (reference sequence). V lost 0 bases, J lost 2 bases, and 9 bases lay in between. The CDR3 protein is CASSLVYLAYEQYF. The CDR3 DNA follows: TGTGCCAGCAGCTTGGTTTACCTAGCCTACGAGCAGTACTTC. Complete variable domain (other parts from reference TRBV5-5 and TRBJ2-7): DAGVTQSPTHLIKTRGQQVTLRCSPISGHKSVSWYQQVLGQGPQFIFQYYEKEERGRGNFPDRFSARQFPNYSSELNVNALLLGDSALYLCASSLVYLAYEQYFGPGTRLTVT.

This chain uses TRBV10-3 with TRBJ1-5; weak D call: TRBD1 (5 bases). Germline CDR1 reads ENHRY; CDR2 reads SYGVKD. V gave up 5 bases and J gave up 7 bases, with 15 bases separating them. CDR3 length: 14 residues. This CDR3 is CAISPGGVAQPQHF. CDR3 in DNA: TGTGCCATCAGTCCCGGGGGTGTAGCCCAGCCCCAGCATTTT.

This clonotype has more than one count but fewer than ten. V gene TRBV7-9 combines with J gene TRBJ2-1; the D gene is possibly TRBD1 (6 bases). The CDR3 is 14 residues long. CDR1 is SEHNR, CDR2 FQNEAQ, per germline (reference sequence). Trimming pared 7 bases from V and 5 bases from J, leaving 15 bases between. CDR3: CASIRQETHNEQFF. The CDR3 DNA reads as TGTGCCAGCATACGACAGGAGACTCACAATGAGCAGTTCTTC.

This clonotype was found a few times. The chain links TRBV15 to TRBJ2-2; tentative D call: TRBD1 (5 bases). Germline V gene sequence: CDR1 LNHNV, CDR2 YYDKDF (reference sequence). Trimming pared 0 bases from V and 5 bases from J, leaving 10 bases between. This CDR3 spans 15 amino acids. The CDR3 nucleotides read TGTGCCACCAGCAGAGATTTAGCAGGGACCGGGGAGCTGTTTTTT. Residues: CATSRDLAGTGELFF.

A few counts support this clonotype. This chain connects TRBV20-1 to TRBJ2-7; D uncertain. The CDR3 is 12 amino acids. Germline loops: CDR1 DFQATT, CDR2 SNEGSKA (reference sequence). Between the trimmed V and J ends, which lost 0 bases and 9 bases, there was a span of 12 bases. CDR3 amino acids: CSARETSGAQYF. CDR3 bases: TGCAGTGCTAGAGAAACCTCAGGCGCGCAGTACTTC.

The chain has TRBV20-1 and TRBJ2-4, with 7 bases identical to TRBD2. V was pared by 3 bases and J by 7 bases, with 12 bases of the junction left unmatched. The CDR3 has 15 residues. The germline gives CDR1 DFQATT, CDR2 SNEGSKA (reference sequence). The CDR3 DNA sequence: TGCAGTGCTAGTAATGTTCGGGACGGGAGGAACATTCAGTACTTC. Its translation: CSASNVRDGRNIQYF.

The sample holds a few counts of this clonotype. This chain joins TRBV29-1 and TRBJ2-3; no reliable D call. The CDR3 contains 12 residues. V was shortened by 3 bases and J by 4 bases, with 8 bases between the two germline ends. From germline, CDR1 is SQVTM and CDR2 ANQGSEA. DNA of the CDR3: TGCAGCGTTGACCGGGTTCCAGATACGCAGTATTTT. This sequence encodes CSVDRVPDTQYF.

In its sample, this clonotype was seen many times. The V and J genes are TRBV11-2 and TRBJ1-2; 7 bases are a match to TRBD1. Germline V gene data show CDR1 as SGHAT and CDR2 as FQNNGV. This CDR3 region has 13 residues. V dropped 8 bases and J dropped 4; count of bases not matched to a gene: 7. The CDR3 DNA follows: TGTGCCAGCGGGTTTCGGGACAGCTATGGCTACACCTTC. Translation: CASGFRDSYGYTF. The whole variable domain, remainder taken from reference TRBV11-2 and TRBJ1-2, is EAGVAQSPRYKIIEKRQSVAFWCNPISGHATLYWYQQILGQGPKLLIQFQNNGVVDDSQLPKDRFSAERLKGVDSTLKIQPAKLEDSAVYLCASGFRDSYGYTFGSGTRLTVV.

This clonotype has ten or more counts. The CDR3 nucleotides are TGTGCCAGCAGTGTTATAGCGGGTTCCTACAATGAGCAGTTCTTC. Amino acids: CASSVIAGSYNEQFF. The chain uses TRBV27 and TRBJ2-1, with 7 positions matching TRBD2. Germline V lookup: CDR1 MNHEY, CDR2 SMNVEV (reference sequence). This CDR3 is built from 15 residues. The V segment lost 5 bases and the J segment 1 base; nucleotides outside the gene matches: 5.

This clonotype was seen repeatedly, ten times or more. The CDR3 region has the DNA TGTGCCAGCAGCCAAGACGCGACGGGCCCGTCCTACAATGAGCAGTTCTTC. Protein sequence: CASSQDATGPSYNEQFF. The chain has TRBV3-1 and TRBJ2-1; no definite D call. Trimming cost V 0 bases and J 1 base, with 13 bases left between them. The CDR3 consists of 17 residues. CDR1 and CDR2 from the germline V gene are LGHDT and YNNKEL (reference sequence).

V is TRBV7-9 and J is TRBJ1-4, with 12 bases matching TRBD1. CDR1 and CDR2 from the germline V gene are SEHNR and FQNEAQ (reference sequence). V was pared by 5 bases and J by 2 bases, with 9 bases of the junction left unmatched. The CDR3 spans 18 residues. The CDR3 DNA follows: TGTGCCAGCAGCCCAAGTCCCGGGACAGGGGGCACTAATGAAAAACTGTTTTTT. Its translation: CASSPSPGTGGTNEKLFF. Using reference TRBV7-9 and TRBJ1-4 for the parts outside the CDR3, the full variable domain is DTGVSQNPRHKITKRGQNVTFRCDPISEHNRLYWYRQTLGQGPEFLTYFQNEAQLEKSRLLSDRFSAERPKGSFSTLEIQRTEQGDSAMYLCASSPSPGTGGTNEKLFFGSGTQLSVL.

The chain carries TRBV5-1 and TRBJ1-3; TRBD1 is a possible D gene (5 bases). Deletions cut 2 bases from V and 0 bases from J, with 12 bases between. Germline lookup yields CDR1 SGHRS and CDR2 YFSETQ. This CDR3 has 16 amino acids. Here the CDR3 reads CASSFGTDTSGNTIYF. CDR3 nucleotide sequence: TGCGCCAGCAGCTTTGGAACGGACACCTCTGGAAACACCATATATTTT.

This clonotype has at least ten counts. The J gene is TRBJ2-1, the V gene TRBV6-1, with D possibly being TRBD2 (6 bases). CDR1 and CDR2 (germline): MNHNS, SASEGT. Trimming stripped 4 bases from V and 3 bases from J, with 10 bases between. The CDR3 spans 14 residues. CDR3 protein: CASSVQGGYNEQFF. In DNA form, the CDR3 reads TGTGCCAGCAGTGTCCAGGGAGGCTACAATGAGCAGTTCTTC.

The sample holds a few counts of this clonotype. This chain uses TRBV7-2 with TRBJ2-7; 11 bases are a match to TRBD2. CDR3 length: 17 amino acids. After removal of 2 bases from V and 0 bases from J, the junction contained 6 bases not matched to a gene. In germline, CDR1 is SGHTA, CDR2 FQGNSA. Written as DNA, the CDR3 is TGTGCCAGCAGCTTATTAGCGGGAGGGCCCACCTCCTACGAGCAGTACTTC. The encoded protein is CASSLLAGGPTSYEQYF.

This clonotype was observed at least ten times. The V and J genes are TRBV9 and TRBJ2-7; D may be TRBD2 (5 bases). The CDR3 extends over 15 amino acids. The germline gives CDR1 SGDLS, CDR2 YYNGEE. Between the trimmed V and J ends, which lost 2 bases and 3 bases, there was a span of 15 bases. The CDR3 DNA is TGTGCCAGCAGCGTGGCGGGCAGTCGAGACTACGAGCAGTACTTC. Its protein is CASSVAGSRDYEQYF.

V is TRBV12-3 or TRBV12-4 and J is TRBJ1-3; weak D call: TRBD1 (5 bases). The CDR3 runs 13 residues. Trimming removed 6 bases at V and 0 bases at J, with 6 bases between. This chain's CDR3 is CASRGTSGNTIYF. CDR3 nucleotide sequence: TGTGCCAGCAGGGGGACCTCTGGAAACACCATATATTTT.

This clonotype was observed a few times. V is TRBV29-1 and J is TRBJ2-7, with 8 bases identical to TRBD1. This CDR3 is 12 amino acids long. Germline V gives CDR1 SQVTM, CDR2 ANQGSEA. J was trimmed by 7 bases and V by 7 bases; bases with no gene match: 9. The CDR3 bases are TGCAGCGCGGACGACAGGGGCGGGGAGCAGTACTTC. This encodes CSADDRGGEQYF.

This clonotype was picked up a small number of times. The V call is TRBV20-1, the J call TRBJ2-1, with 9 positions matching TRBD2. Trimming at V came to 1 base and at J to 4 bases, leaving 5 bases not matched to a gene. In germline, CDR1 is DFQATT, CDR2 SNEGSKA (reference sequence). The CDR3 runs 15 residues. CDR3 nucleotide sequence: TGCAGTGCTAGAGTGACGACTAGCGGATACAATGAGCAGTTCTTC. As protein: CSARVTTSGYNEQFF.

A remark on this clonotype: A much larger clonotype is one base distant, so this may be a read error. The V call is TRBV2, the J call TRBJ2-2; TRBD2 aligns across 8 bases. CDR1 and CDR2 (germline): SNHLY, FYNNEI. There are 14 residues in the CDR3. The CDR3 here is CASRGSGNAGELFF. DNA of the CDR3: TGTGCCAGCAGGGGTAGCGGGAACGCCGGGGAGCTGTTTTTT.

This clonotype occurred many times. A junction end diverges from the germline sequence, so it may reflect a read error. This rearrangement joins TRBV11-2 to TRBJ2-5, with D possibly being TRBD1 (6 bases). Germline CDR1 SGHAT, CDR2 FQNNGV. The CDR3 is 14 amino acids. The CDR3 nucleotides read TGTGCCAGCAGACCATCGGGACATAAAGAGGCCCAGTACTTC. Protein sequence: CASRPSGHKEAQYF.

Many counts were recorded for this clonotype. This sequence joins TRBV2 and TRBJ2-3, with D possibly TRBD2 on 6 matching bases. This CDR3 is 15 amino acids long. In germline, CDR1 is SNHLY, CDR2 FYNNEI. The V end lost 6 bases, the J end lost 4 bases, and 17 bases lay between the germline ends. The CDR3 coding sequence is TGTGCCAGCAGCCCGGGACTCGCGACCGCAGATACGCAGTATTTT. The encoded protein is CASSPGLATADTQYF.

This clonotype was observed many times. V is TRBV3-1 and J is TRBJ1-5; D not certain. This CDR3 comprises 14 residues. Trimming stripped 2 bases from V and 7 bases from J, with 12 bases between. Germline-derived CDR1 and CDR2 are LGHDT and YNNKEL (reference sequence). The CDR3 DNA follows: TGTGCCAGCAGCCAAAATCCCTTGACCCAGCCCCAGCATTTT. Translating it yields CASSQNPLTQPQHF.

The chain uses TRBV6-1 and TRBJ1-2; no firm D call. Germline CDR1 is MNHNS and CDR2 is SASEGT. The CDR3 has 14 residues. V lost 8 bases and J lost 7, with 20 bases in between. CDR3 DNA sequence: TGTGCCAGCCAAACTCGTAGCCGGGGTGGTGGCTACACCTTC. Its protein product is CASQTRSRGGGYTF.

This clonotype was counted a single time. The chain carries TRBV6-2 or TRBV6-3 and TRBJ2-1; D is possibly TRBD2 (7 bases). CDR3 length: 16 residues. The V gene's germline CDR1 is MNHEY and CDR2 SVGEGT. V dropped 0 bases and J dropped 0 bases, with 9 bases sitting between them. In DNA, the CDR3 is TGTGCCAGCAGTTACTCGGGGGGGCCCTCCTACAATGAGCAGTTCTTC. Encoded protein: CASSYSGGPSYNEQFF.